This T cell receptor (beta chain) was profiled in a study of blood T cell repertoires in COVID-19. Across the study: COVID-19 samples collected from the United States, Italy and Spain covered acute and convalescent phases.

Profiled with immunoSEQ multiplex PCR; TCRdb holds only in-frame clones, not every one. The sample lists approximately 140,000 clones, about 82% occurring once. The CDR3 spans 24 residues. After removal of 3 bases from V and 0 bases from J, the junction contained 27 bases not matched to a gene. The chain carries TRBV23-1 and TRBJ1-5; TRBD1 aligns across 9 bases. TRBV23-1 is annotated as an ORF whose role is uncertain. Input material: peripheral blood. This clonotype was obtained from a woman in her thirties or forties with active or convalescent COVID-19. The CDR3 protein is CASSHFRDRVSGALALCSNQPQHF. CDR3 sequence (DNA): TGCGCCAGCAGTCACTTCCGGGACAGGGTTTCAGGGGCCTTAGCACTGTGTAGCAATCAGCCCCAGCATTTT.